The clone carrying this T cell receptor (beta chain) was found a few times. As yet, its antigen is unknown. The data belong to a study of cytomegalovirus exposure and HLA in healthy donors. Study-level points and caveats: Reports showed the classifier diagnosing cytomegalovirus status with high specificity and sensitivity.

PCR amplification relied on 60 Vbeta primers (plus 13 Jbeta primers). TCRdb keeps only in-frame clones here, not all; method: immunoSEQ multiplex PCR. This sample has over 120,000 clones, with 78% found just once. The CDR3 has 14 residues. Germline loops: CDR1 GTSNPN, CDR2 SVGIG (reference sequence). The V and J ends lost 3 bases and 15 bases, in that order; junction bases with no gene match: 13. The receptor comes from a female donor in good health and CMV-seronegative. Sequenced: PBMCs. This rearrangement joins TRBV30 to TRBJ2-1, with 11 bases fitting TRBD2. Here the CDR3 reads CAWSGTSGGRAGFF. The CDR3 DNA follows: TGTGCCTGGAGCGGGACTAGCGGTGGCCGCGCGGGGTTCTTC. The full variable domain, completed using reference TRBV30 and TRBJ2-1, is SQTIHQWPATLVQPVGSPLSLECTVEGTSNPNLYWYRQAAGRGLQLLFYSVGIGQISSEVPQNLSASRPQDRQFILSSKKLLLSDSGFYLCAWSGTSGGRAGFFGPGTRLTVL.